This T cell receptor beta chain was sequenced during a study of blood T cell repertoires in COVID-19 (dated by TCRdb to 2020 to 2022). For context, the study as a whole: Collaborator samples came from the United States, Italy and Spain and covered acute and convalescent phases of COVID-19. The material from the prospective study consisted of cDNA or gDNA derived from T cells, B-cell-depleted T cells, or PBMCs. The dataset comprised deeply sampled blood TCRbeta repertoires from subjects exposed to, actively infected with, or recovered from COVID-19. The repertoires were released in a freely available public database meant as a resource for research on the immune response to SARS-CoV-2. Samples were obtained from the ongoing ImmuneRACE study (first 160 participants) and from some 1,300 subjects provided by 6 global collaborators. Sample metadata almost always included a de-identified subject ID, COVID-19 status, age in years and sex. Where available, HLA class I and class II types were obtained from metadata supplied by the sample provider rather than from assay-based typing.

The junction shows trimming of 2 bases on V and 4 bases on J, plus 9 bases between the germline ends. Taken from cysteine to phenylalanine, the CDR3 has 14 residues. The DNA shown is the 42-base CDR3, in frame from base 1. Per the germline V gene (reference sequence), LNHNV is the CDR1 and YYDKDF is the CDR2. With respect to this clone: This receptor's antigen is unknown. The record has no base qualities; no much larger clone is one base away.

The immunoSEQ Assay, a bias-controlled multiplex PCR, was used to amplify TCRbeta CDR3 regions from genomic DNA. The original pipeline was this. Within the assay, amplification of reference gene primers was used to estimate how many nucleated cells each sample contained. To quantify the absolute abundance of each unique TCRbeta CDR3 rearrangement, sequence reads were collapsed and filtered. For each sample, productive Simpson clonality was calculated as the square root of Simpson's diversity index across productive rearrangements. What TCRdb holds here is the immuneACCESS table cut down to in-frame rearrangements. Part of the clones is not present; checked against another copy, under half of the missing clones reflect an unresolved V gene, and the others are unexplained. V and J calls and clone size are those listed in that table; D and trimming were worked out from the DNA. This sample lists approximately 11,000 clones; roughly 91% were detected once. Around a fifth of the sample rests with the top ten.

General findings and caveats noted by the study authors: The amount of clinical and demographic metadata varied by source and participant and was provided uncurated.

Whole blood was collected in K2EDTA tubes by collaborating institutions according to the institutions' own protocols. Collaborator samples were shipped for TCRbeta analysis as frozen whole blood, isolated PBMCs, or DNA extracted from either sample type. The specimen was peripheral blood. The clonotype was recovered from a woman aged 60-75 years with active COVID-19. The V gene is TRBV15 and the J gene is TRBJ2-1; there is no confident call for the D gene. The CDR3 reads CATSRSDTYNEQFF. The DNA reads TGTGCCACCAGCAGATCCGATACTTACAATGAGCAGTTCTTC.